This T cell receptor (beta chain) derives from a study of blood T cell repertoires in COVID-19. Clones were read by immunoSEQ multiplex PCR, and TCRdb kept only the in-frame ones, dropping some. This table has 430,000 or so clones, around nine tenths appearing once. This TCR came from a woman aged 18-29 years who had been exposed to COVID-19. Sequencing was carried out using PBMCs or T cells enriched from blood (not recorded which).

The CDR3 loop is CASSLAGLNEQYF. The CDR3 coding sequence is TGTGCCAGCAGCCTAGCGGGACTGAACGAGCAGTACTTC. This chain joins TRBV13 and TRBJ2-7, with 9 bases matching TRBD2. Trimming cost V 5 bases and J 5 bases; bases outside gene matches: 4. Germline CDR1 PRHDT, CDR2 FYEKMQ (reference sequence). The CDR3 covers 13 residues.